Detailed here is one T cell receptor (beta chain). This sample is part of a study of response to subunit inactivated influenza vaccine. The length of the CDR3 is 16 residues. Between the trimmed V and J ends, which lost 5 bases and 3 bases, there was a span of 17 bases. CDR1 SEHNR and CDR2 FQNEAQ come from the germline V gene (reference sequence). In TCRdb, the RT-PCR reads were re-called with MiXCR into one record per CDR3 protein. The table lists about 570,000 distinct CDR3 sequences, approximately 11% of them singletons, with approximately 11% in the top ten. These same records also appear under a second study, on T cells expressing NK-cell markers. That paper notes: In generating TCR beta cDNA, 5'RACE template switching with UMIs was used.

V usage is TRBV7-9 and J usage is TRBJ1-5; a possible D gene is TRBD1 (5 bases). This receptor was identified in a man over 45 who received an inactivated influenza vaccine. The material sequenced was PBMCs from blood, taken on the day of vaccination. The CDR3 loop is CASSPIPRQFNQPQHF. In DNA form, the CDR3 reads TGTGCCAGCAGCCCCATCCCCCGACAGTTCAATCAGCCCCAGCATTTT. The whole variable domain, remainder taken from reference TRBV7-9 and TRBJ1-5, is DTGVSQNPRHKITKRGQNVTFRCDPISEHNRLYWYRQTLGQGPEFLTYFQNEAQLEKSRLLSDRFSAERPKGSFSTLEIQRTEQGDSAMYLCASSPIPRQFNQPQHFGDGTRLSIL.